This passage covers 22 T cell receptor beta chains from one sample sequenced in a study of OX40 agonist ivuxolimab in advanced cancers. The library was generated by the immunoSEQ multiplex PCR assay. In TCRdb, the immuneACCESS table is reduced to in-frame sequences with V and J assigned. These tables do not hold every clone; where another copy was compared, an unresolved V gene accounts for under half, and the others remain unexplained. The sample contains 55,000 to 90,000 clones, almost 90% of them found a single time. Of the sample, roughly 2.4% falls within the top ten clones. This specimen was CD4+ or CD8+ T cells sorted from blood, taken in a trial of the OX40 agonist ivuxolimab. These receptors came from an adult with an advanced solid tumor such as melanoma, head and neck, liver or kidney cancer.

CDR3 loop: CAISESRGQGRNTIYF. The CDR3 DNA reads TGTGCCATCAGTGAGTCCAGGGGACAGGGACGGAACACCATATATTTT. The chain carries TRBV10-3 and TRBJ1-3; 9 nucleotides line up with TRBD1. The J segment lost 7 bases and the V segment lost 0 bases, leaving 7 bases of the junction unmatched. The CDR3 totals 16 residues. Looked up from germline, CDR1 is ENHRY and CDR2 is SYGVKD.

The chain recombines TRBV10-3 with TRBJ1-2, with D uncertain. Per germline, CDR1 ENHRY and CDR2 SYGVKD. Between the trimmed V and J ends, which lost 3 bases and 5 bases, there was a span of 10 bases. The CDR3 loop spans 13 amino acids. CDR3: CAISDPGAYGYTF. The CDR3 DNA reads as TGTGCCATCAGTGATCCAGGCGCATATGGCTACACCTTC.

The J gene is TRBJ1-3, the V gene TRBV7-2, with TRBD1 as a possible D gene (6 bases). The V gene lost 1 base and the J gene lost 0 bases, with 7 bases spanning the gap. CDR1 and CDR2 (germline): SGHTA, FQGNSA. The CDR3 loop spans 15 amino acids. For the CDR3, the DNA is TGTGCCAGCAGCTTAGAGACAGGCTCTGGAAACACCATATATTTT. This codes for CASSLETGSGNTIYF. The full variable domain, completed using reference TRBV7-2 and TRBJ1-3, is GAGVSQSPSNKVTEKGKDVELRCDPISGHTALYWYRQSLGQGLEFLIYFQGNSAPDKSGLPSDRFSAERTGGSVSTLTIQRTQQEDSAVYLCASSLETGSGNTIYFGEGSWLTVV.

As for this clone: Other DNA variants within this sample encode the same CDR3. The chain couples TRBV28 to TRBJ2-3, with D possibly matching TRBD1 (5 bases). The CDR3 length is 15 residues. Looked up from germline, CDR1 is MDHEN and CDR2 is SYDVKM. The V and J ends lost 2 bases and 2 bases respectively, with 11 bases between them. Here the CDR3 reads CASSLPSGLTDTQYF. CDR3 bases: TGTGCCAGCAGTTTACCCTCAGGGCTCACAGATACGCAGTATTTT.

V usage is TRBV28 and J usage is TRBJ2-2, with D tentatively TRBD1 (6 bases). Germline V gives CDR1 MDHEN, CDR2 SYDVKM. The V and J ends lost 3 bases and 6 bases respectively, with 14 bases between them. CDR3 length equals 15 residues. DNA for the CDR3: TGTGCCAGCAGTTTTCGCCGATCAGGGGCCGGGGAGCTGTTTTTT. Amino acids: CASSFRRSGAGELFF. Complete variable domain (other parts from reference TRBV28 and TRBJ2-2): DVKVTQSSRYLVKRTGEKVFLECVQDMDHENMFWYRQDPGLGLRLIYFSYDVKMKEKGDIPEGYSVSREKKERFSLILESASTNQTSMYLCASSFRRSGAGELFFGEGSRLTVL.

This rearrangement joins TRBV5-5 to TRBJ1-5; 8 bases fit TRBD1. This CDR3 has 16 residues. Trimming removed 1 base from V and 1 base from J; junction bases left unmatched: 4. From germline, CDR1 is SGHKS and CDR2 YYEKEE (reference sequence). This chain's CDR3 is CASSLYGTGSNQPQHF. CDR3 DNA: TGTGCCAGCAGCTTGTACGGGACAGGAAGCAATCAGCCCCAGCATTTT.

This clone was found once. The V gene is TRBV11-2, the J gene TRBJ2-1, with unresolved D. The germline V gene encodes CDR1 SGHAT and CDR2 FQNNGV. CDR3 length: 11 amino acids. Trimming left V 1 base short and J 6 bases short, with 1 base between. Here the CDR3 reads CASSLVNEQFF. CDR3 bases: TGTGCCAGCAGCTTAGTCAATGAGCAGTTCTTC.

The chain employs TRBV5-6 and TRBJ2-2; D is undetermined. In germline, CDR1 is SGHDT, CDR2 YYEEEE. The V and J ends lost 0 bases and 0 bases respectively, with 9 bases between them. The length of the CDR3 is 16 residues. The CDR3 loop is CASSLEGEANTGELFF. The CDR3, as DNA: TGTGCCAGCAGCTTGGAGGGTGAGGCGAACACCGGGGAGCTGTTTTTT.

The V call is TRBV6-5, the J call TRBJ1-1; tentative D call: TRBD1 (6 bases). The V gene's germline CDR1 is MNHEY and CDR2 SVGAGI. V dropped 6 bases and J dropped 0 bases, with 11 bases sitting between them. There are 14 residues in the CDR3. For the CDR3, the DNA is TGTGCCAGCAGCCCGGGACAAATGAACACTGAAGCTTTCTTT. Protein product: CASSPGQMNTEAFF.

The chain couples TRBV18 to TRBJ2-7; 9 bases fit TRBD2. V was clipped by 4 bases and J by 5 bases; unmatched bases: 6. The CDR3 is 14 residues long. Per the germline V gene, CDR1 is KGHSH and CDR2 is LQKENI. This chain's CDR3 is CASSLSSGTHEQYF. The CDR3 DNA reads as TGTGCCAGCTCACTCTCTAGCGGGACCCACGAGCAGTACTTC.

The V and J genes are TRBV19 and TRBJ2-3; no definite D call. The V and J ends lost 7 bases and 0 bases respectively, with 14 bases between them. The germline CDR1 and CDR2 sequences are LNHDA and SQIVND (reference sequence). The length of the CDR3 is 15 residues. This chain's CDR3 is CASTNLDTSTDTQYF. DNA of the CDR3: TGTGCCAGTACGAACCTCGACACTAGCACAGATACGCAGTATTTT.

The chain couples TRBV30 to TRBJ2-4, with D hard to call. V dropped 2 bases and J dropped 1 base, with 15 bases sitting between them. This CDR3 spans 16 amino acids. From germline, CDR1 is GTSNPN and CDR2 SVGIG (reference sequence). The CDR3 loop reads CAWSPPTVNAKNIQYF. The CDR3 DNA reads TGTGCCTGGAGTCCCCCCACAGTAAACGCCAAAAACATTCAGTACTTC.

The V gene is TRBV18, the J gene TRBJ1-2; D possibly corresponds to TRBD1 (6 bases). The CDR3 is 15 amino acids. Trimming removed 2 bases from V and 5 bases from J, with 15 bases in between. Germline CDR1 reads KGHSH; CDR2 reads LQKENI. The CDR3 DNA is TGTGCCAGCTCACCATCCCAACAGGGTTTGTATGGCTACACCTTC. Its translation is CASSPSQQGLYGYTF.

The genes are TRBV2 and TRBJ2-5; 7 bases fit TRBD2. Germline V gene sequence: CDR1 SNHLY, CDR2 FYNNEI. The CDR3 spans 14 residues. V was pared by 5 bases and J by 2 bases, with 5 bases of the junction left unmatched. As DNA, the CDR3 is TGTGCCAGCAGTTGGGCGGGAGATCAAGAGACCCAGTACTTC. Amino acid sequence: CASSWAGDQETQYF.

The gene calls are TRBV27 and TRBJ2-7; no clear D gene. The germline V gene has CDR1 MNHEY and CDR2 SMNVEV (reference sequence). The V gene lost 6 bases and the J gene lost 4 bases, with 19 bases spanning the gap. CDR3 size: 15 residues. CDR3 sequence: CASRAYLAGAYEQYF. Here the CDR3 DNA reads TGTGCCAGCAGAGCTTATCTGGCCGGAGCTTACGAGCAGTACTTC.

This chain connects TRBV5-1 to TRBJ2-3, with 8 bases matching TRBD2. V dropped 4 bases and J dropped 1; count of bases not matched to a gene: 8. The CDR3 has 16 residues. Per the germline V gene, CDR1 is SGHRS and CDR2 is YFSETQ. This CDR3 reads CASSIGGAQGTDTQYF. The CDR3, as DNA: TGCGCCAGCAGCATCGGGGGGGCCCAGGGCACAGATACGCAGTATTTT.

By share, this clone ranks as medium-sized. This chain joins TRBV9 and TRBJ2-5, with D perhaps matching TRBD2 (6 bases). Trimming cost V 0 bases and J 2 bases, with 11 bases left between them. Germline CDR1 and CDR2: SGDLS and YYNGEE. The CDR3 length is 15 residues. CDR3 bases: TGTGCCAGCAGCGTAGCTGGAGGGATTCAAGAGACCCAGTACTTC. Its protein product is CASSVAGGIQETQYF.

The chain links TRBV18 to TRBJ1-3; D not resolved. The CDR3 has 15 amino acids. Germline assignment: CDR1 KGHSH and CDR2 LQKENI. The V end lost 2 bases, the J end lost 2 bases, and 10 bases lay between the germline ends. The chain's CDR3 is CASSPIRGPGNTIYF. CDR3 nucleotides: TGTGCCAGCTCACCAATCCGAGGCCCTGGAAACACCATATATTTT. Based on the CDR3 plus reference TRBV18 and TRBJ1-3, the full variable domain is NAGVMQNPRHLVRRRGQEARLRCSPMKGHSHVYWYRQLPEEGLKFMVYLQKENIIDESGMPKERFSAEFPKEGPSILRIQQVVRGDSAAYFCASSPIRGPGNTIYFGEGSWLTVV.

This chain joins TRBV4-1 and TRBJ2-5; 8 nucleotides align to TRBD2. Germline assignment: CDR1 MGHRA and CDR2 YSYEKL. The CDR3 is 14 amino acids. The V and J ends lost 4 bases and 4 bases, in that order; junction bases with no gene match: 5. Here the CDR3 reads CASSLSGTRETQYF. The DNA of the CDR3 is TGCGCCAGCAGCCTATCCGGGACTAGAGAGACCCAGTACTTC.

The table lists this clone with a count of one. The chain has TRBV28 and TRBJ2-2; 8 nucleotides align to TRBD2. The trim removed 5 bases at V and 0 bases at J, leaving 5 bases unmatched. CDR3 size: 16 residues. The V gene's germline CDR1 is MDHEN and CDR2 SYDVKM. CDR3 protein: CASSQAGAPNTGELFF. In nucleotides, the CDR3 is TGTGCCAGCAGTCAAGCGGGGGCGCCGAACACCGGGGAGCTGTTTTTT.

The CDR3 region is CASRGGGTSGNYGYTF. CDR3 bases: TGCGCCAGCAGGGGGGGTGGGACATCGGGCAACTATGGCTACACCTTC. V gene TRBV4-1 combines with J gene TRBJ1-2, with D perhaps TRBD1 (6 bases). This CDR3 is 16 amino acids long. V dropped 6 bases and J dropped 2 bases, with 19 bases sitting between them. Germline loops: CDR1 MGHRA, CDR2 YSYEKL.

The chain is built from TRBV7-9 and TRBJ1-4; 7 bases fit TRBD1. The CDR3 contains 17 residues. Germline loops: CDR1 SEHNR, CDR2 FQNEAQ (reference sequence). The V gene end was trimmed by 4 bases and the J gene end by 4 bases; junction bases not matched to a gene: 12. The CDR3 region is CASSSLSLGGDNEKLFF. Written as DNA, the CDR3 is TGTGCCAGCAGCTCCCTTAGCTTAGGGGGCGATAATGAAAAACTGTTTTTT. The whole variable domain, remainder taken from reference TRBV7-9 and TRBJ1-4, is DTGVSQNPRHKITKRGQNVTFRCDPISEHNRLYWYRQTLGQGPEFLTYFQNEAQLEKSRLLSDRFSAERPKGSFSTLEIQRTEQGDSAMYLCASSSLSLGGDNEKLFFGSGTQLSVL.